The entry that follows covers one T cell receptor beta chain sequence. The sample originates from a study of identical twins. The CDR3 runs 13 residues. The V end lost 2 bases, the J end lost 6 bases, and 11 bases lay between the germline ends. The germline V gene has CDR1 DFQATT and CDR2 SNEGSKA (reference sequence). Each cDNA held unique molecular identifiers, and template switching gave it a universal primer site. TCRdb independently ran MiXCR on the 5' RACE reads; one entry per CDR3 protein. The sample holds over 600,000 distinct CDR3 sequences, approximately 22% seen once. These data also featured in a second study, about T cells expressing NK-cell markers. That investigation notes: Several donors showed dominant NKG2C+ clonotypes comprising about 1.0-7.0% of their CD8+ T cells.

V is TRBV20-1 and J is TRBJ2-1; D might be TRBD2 (5 bases). Source material: PBMCs. The TCR sequence derives from a woman under 30 in good health. The CDR3, as DNA: TGCAGTGCTAGATGGTCCGCGGGCAATGAGCAGTTCTTC. It specifies CSARWSAGNEQFF.